These 21 T cell receptor beta chains share one sample of origin, sequenced in a study of blood T cell repertoires in COVID-19. Libraries were prepared by immunoSEQ multiplex PCR; TCRdb keeps only in-frame clonotypes and omits some of them. The profile shows tens of thousands of clones, around 79% of them singletons. Input material: peripheral blood. All receptors derive from a man aged 65 to 85 with active or convalescent COVID-19.

The CDR3 DNA follows: TGTGCCAGCAGCCCGTCGGTACAGGGGAACACTGAAGCTTTCTTT. Its translation is CASSPSVQGNTEAFF. The chain is built from TRBV7-6 and TRBJ1-1; D is possibly TRBD1 (6 bases). V shed 5 bases and J shed 1 base, with 14 bases lying between them. CDR1 and CDR2 from the germline V gene are SGHVS and FNYEAQ. This CDR3 is built from 15 residues.

The chain uses TRBV7-9 and TRBJ1-2; weak D call: TRBD1 (5 bases). V gave up 5 bases and J gave up 8 bases, with 9 bases separating them. The CDR3 loop spans 11 amino acids. Germline assignment: CDR1 SEHNR and CDR2 FQNEAQ (reference sequence). CDR3 sequence (DNA): TGTGCCAGCAGCCCAGGGTACGGCTACACCTTC. It yields the protein CASSPGYGYTF. The whole variable domain, filled in from reference TRBV7-9 and TRBJ1-2, reads DTGVSQNPRHKITKRGQNVTFRCDPISEHNRLYWYRQTLGQGPEFLTYFQNEAQLEKSRLLSDRFSAERPKGSFSTLEIQRTEQGDSAMYLCASSPGYGYTFGSGTRLTVV.

The J gene is TRBJ1-2, the V gene TRBV28, with 7 bases aligning to TRBD1. The germline gives CDR1 MDHEN, CDR2 SYDVKM. The CDR3 is 13 amino acids. The junction had 7 bases not matched to a gene; V was cut back by 8 bases and J by 4 bases. The CDR3 nucleotides read TGTGCCAGCTACCGACAGGGAGGCTATGGCTACACCTTC. This sequence encodes CASYRQGGYGYTF.

This chain links TRBV6-5 with TRBJ1-2; the match to TRBD1 covers 7 bases. Germline trimming cut 7 bases from V and 6 bases from J; bases unmatched to any gene: 11. CDR1 and CDR2 from the germline V gene are MNHEY and SVGAGI. This CDR3 is built from 14 residues. CDR3 coding DNA: TGTGCCAGCACAGGGGGTGCCCTCATGGATGGCTACACCTTC. It encodes CASTGGALMDGYTF.

The V call is TRBV4-1, the J call TRBJ2-2; TRBD2 is a possible D gene (6 bases). The CDR3 is 15 amino acids. From germline, CDR1 is MGHRA and CDR2 YSYEKL. The V end was cut by 6 bases, the J end by 4 bases, with 15 bases between. The CDR3 here is CASRHGSLGTGELFF. The CDR3 coding sequence is TGCGCCAGCAGGCACGGGAGTTTGGGCACCGGGGAGCTGTTTTTT.

The chain links TRBV29-1 to TRBJ1-1; possible D gene TRBD1, 5 bases. The CDR3 extends over 12 amino acids. Per germline, CDR1 SQVTM and CDR2 ANQGSEA. V was shortened by 3 bases and J by 7 bases, with 12 bases between the two germline ends. The CDR3 spells CSVEGPPNEAFF. The CDR3 DNA is TGCAGCGTTGAGGGGCCCCCCAATGAAGCTTTCTTT.

This clone was picked up a small number of times. The V call is TRBV25-1, the J call TRBJ2-3; 7 positions agree with TRBD2. Germline trimming cut 4 bases from V and 10 bases from J; bases unmatched to any gene: 17. Germline values: CDR1 MGHDK, CDR2 SYGVNS. This CDR3 is built from 16 residues. CDR3 amino acids: CASSGRSGGGGGAQYF. The CDR3 nucleotides are TGTGCCAGCAGTGGCCGGTCTGGCGGGGGAGGTGGGGCGCAGTATTTT.

This clone was counted only a few times. V is TRBV6-6 and J is TRBJ1-2, with D possibly TRBD1 on 6 matching bases. Germline assignment: CDR1 MNHNY and CDR2 SVGAGI (reference sequence). Trimming removed 8 bases at V and 6 bases at J, with 13 bases between. This CDR3 region has 12 residues. CDR3 in amino acids: CASCRQEDGYTF. The CDR3 DNA reads TGTGCCAGCTGTCGACAGGAGGATGGCTACACCTTC.

The chain couples TRBV10-1 to TRBJ1-6; no reliable D call. The CDR3 is 11 amino acids. Germline-derived CDR1 and CDR2 are WNHNN and SYGVQD (reference sequence). The V end lost 9 bases, the J end lost 12 bases, and 12 bases lay between the germline ends. CDR3 in amino acids: CASHYPRPLHF. In DNA, the CDR3 is TGCGCCAGTCATTACCCTAGACCCCTCCACTTT.

This chain connects TRBV7-2 to TRBJ1-2; TRBD1 matches at 10 bases. Germline V gene data show CDR1 as SGHTA and CDR2 as FQGNSA. The trim removed 5 bases at V and 4 bases at J, leaving 4 bases unmatched. The CDR3 sequence is 14 residues long. CDR3 coding DNA: TGTGCCAGCAGCCACGGGACAGGGGCCTATGGCTACACCTTC. Encoded protein: CASSHGTGAYGYTF.

The chain is built from TRBV7-2 and TRBJ2-7; 8 positions match TRBD2. Germline V gives CDR1 SGHTA, CDR2 FQGNSA. V shed 1 base and J 5 bases; nucleotides not matched to a gene: 10. CDR3 length: 16 residues. The CDR3 DNA follows: TGTGCCAGCAGCTTAGTTGCGGGAGGAGTGTCCCACGAGCAGTACTTC. It specifies CASSLVAGGVSHEQYF.

This chain joins TRBV29-1 and TRBJ1-2; 7 bases align to TRBD1. The CDR3 consists of 13 residues. In germline, CDR1 is SQVTM, CDR2 ANQGSEA. The J segment lost 0 bases and the V segment lost 4 bases, leaving 2 bases of the junction unmatched. This chain's CDR3 is CSVGGQTNYGYTF. CDR3 nucleotide sequence: TGCAGCGTTGGGGGACAGACTAACTATGGCTACACCTTC.

V usage is TRBV4-3 and J usage is TRBJ1-6; 10 positions match TRBD1. This CDR3 has 18 amino acids. Germline V CDR1 and CDR2: LGHNA, YSLEER. With V trimmed by 0 bases and J by 9 bases, 11 bases remained unmatched. CDR3 amino acids: CASSQENPGQGFSSPLHF. Written as DNA, the CDR3 is TGCGCCAGCAGCCAAGAGAATCCGGGACAGGGGTTTAGTTCACCCCTCCACTTT.

The rearrangement links TRBV7-2 to TRBJ2-4; D is perhaps TRBD1 (5 bases). From germline, CDR1 is SGHTA and CDR2 FQGNSA. The CDR3 loop spans 15 amino acids. V lost 5 bases and J lost 1, with 12 bases in between. CDR3 loop: CASSPRVGAKNIQYF. In DNA, the CDR3 is TGTGCCAGCAGCCCCAGGGTTGGGGCCAAAAACATTCAGTACTTC.

The chain couples TRBV19 to TRBJ1-1, with TRBD1 as a possible D gene (6 bases). This CDR3 is 13 amino acids long. Germline V CDR1 and CDR2: LNHDA, SQIVND (reference sequence). Trimming cost V 5 bases and J 6 bases, with 13 bases left between them. The CDR3 bases are TGTGCCAGTAGTCGTAGGACAGCGGCTGAAGCTTTCTTT. Amino acid sequence: CASSRRTAAEAFF.

The gene calls are TRBV6-1 and TRBJ1-2; possible D gene TRBD1, 6 bases. The CDR3 has 16 residues. Trimming cost V 2 bases and J 0 bases, with 13 bases left between them. CDR1 and CDR2 from the germline V gene are MNHNS and SASEGT. As DNA, the CDR3 is TGTGCCAGCAGTGAAAGGACAGCTACCACTAACTATGGCTACACCTTC. Translating it yields CASSERTATTNYGYTF.

The J gene is TRBJ2-5, the V gene TRBV29-1; 7 bases fit TRBD1. CDR3 size: 17 residues. Germline V gene data show CDR1 as SQVTM and CDR2 as ANQGSEA. V lost 5 bases and J lost 2; bases outside the gene matches: 17. The CDR3 DNA reads TGCAGCGTTAGAATTAGGGGGCCGATGAACCAACAAGAGACCCAGTACTTC. Translation gives CSVRIRGPMNQQETQYF. The full variable domain, in which reference TRBV29-1 and TRBJ2-5 provide the parts outside the CDR3, is SAVISQKPSRDICQRGTSLTIQCQVDSQVTMMFWYRQQPGQSLTLIATANQGSEATYESGFVIDKFPISRPNLTFSTLTVSNMSPEDSSIYLCSVRIRGPMNQQETQYFGPGTRLLVL.

This chain uses TRBV5-1 with TRBJ1-1; D perhaps matches TRBD1 (6 bases). The germline V gene encodes CDR1 SGHRS and CDR2 YFSETQ. This CDR3 region has 15 residues. The V end lost 0 bases, the J end lost 1 base, and 10 bases lay between the germline ends. This CDR3 reads CASSLAGQRNTEAFF. The CDR3 nucleotides read TGCGCCAGCAGCTTGGCCGGACAGAGGAACACTGAAGCTTTCTTT.

J is TRBJ1-4 and V is TRBV29-1; perhaps TRBD1 as D (5 bases). Between the trimmed V and J ends, which lost 0 bases and 8 bases, there was a span of 10 bases. The CDR3 length is 13 residues. From germline, CDR1 is SQVTM and CDR2 ANQGSEA. CDR3 coding DNA: TGCAGCGTTGAAGAGGACAAAGAAGAAAAACTGTTTTTT. This encodes CSVEEDKEEKLFF.

This chain connects TRBV7-7 to TRBJ2-5; TRBD2 matches 11 bases. V shed 5 bases, J shed 3 bases, and the junction held 2 bases outside the gene matches. The CDR3 has 14 residues. Germline CDR1 SSHAT, CDR2 FNYEAQ (reference sequence). In nucleotides, the CDR3 is TGTGCCAGCAGCATGGGACTAGCGGAAGAGACCCAGTACTTC. It is translated as CASSMGLAEETQYF.

The gene calls are TRBV6-5 and TRBJ1-2, with D maybe TRBD1 (6 bases). This CDR3 is 14 amino acids long. Germline V gives CDR1 MNHEY, CDR2 SVGAGI. Trimming cost V 2 bases and J 6 bases, with 13 bases left between them. CDR3 protein: CASSYGTNFNGYTF. In nucleotides, the CDR3 is TGTGCCAGCAGTTACGGGACAAACTTCAATGGCTACACCTTC.